This T cell receptor beta chain was documented in a study of T-cell memory formation after mild COVID-19. With 4 bases removed from V and 8 bases from J, the gap between germline ends came to 6 bases. CDR1 is MNHEY, CDR2 SVGEGT, per germline. This CDR3 contains 11 residues. This clonotype was seen a few times. Its antigen is as yet unknown. Study-wide results and caveats: Pre-infection memory carried some responding clones, suggesting that cross-reactive memory joined.

5'RACE primed at constant segments yielded TCR alpha and TCR beta cDNA libraries bearing sample barcodes and UMIs. TCRdb reanalysed the 5' RACE reads using MiXCR and keeps one entry per CDR3 protein. The sample shows about 400,000 distinct CDR3 sequences, roughly 15% of them seen only once. The chain has TRBV6-2 or TRBV6-3 and TRBJ2-1; unclear D gene. This receptor was obtained from a man aged 18 to 30 who had mild COVID-19 (a few samples of this study predate the infection). Cell type and time point are not known. The sample taken for sequencing was PBMCs or a T cell subset sorted from them (not recorded which). The CDR3 here is CASSWVHEQFF. In DNA form, the CDR3 reads TGTGCCAGCAGTTGGGTACATGAGCAGTTCTTC.